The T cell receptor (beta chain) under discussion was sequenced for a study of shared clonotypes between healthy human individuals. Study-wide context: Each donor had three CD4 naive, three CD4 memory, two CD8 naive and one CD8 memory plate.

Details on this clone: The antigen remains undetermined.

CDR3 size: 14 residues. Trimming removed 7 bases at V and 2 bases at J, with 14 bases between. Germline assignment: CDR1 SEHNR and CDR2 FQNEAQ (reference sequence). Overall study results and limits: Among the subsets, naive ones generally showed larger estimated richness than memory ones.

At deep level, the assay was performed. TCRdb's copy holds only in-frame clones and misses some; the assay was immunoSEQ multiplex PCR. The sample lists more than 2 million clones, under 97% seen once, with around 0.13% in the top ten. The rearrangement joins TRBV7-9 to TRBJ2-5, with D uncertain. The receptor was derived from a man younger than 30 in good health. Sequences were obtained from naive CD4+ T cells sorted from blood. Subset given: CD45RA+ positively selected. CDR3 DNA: TGTGCCAGCACCCTACCGAACTTTCAAGAGACCCAGTACTTC. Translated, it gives CASTLPNFQETQYF.